Listed below are T cell receptor beta chains from one sample, sequenced in a study of post-analysis software for immune sequencing data. Each CDR3 protein is one row after TCRdb ran MiXCR on the PCR reads. The table lists a few hundred thousand distinct CDR3 sequences, less than 35% of them singletons. Input material: blood. These receptors originate from a girl under 18 with multiple sclerosis. Each CDR3 is given with its conserved first and last residue. The D gene is left open where the match is weak. Expanded clones get a size class; other rows say once, few or many, or leave the size out.

TRBV20-1	-	TRBJ1-1	-	CSASSGHLNTEAFF	TGCAGTGCTAGTTCGGGACACCTGAACACTGAAGCTTTCTTT
TRBV7-2	-	TRBJ1-1	-	CASSFSYGVTEAFF	TGTGCCAGCAGCTTCTCATACGGGGTCACTGAAGCTTTCTTT
TRBV20-1	-	TRBJ2-1	TRBD1	CSARGTGGSEQFF	TGCAGTGCTAGAGGGACAGGGGGCAGTGAGCAGTTCTTC
TRBV6-2/TRBV6-3	-	TRBJ2-5	TRBD2	CASSYIAGAIGTQYF	TGTGCCAGCAGTTACATAGCGGGGGCCATTGGGACCCAGTACTTC
TRBV9	-	TRBJ1-6	TRBD1	CASSGQGISPLHF	TGTGCCAGTTCGGGACAGGGTATTTCACCCCTCCACTTT
TRBV29-1	-	TRBJ1-1	TRBD1	CSVAQGAPEAFF	TGCAGCGTTGCACAGGGGGCCCCTGAAGCTTTCTTT
TRBV7-9	-	TRBJ2-7	TRBD1	CASSLGGGDRTYEQYF	TGTGCCAGCAGCTTAGGAGGTGGGGACAGGACATACGAGCAGTACTTC
TRBV12-3/TRBV12-4	-	TRBJ1-4	-	CASSSNPTNEKLFF	TGTGCCAGCAGTTCAAACCCAACTAATGAAAAACTGTTTTTT
TRBV13	-	TRBJ1-2	-	CASSSRRILYGYTF	TGTGCCAGCAGCTCTCGACGGATACTCTATGGCTACACCTTC
TRBV5-1	few	TRBJ2-3	TRBD2	CASSIGLADPDTQYF	TGCGCCAGCAGCATCGGACTAGCGGATCCAGATACGCAGTATTTT
TRBV7-8	-	TRBJ2-5	-	CASSLAPGTRSQETQYF	TGTGCCAGCAGCTTAGCGCCCGGGACCAGATCTCAAGAGACCCAGTACTTC
TRBV5-1	few	TRBJ2-3	TRBD2	CASSLAASGSTDTQYF	TGCGCCAGCAGCTTGGCGGCTAGCGGTAGCACAGATACGCAGTATTTT
TRBV5-1	many	TRBJ1-6	-	CASSLQNSPLHF	TGCGCCAGCAGCCTACAAAATTCACCCCTCCACTTT
TRBV2	many	TRBJ1-5	-	CASSGDAGAKGPQHF	TGTGCCAGCAGTGGCGATGCGGGGGCAAAGGGGCCCCAGCATTTT
TRBV5-5	-	TRBJ1-5	-	CASSSTQGPTSPQHF	TGTGCCAGCAGCTCGACCCAGGGACCCACATCCCCCCAGCATTTT
TRBV5-1	-	TRBJ2-3	TRBD2	CASSRTGTSGADTQYF	TGCGCCAGCAGTCGCACCGGGACTAGCGGGGCAGATACGCAGTATTTT
TRBV4-3	-	TRBJ2-3	-	CASSQDYRAGYTDTQYF	TGCGCCAGCAGCCAAGATTATAGGGCGGGGTACACAGATACGCAGTATTTT
TRBV6-5	once	TRBJ2-5	-	CASRRGLQETQYF	TGTGCCAGCAGGAGGGGGTTGCAAGAGACCCAGTATTTC
TRBV25-1	-	TRBJ2-3	-	CASSEGYTQYF	TGTGCCAGCAGTGAAGGGTACACGCAGTATTTT
TRBV4-2	few	TRBJ1-2	-	CASSQQEVAGYGYTF	TGTGCCAGCAGCCAACAAGAAGTAGCGGGCTATGGCTACACCTTC
TRBV4-1	-	TRBJ1-4	-	CASSREGWGLNEKLFF	TGCGCCAGCAGCCGGGAGGGATGGGGCCTTAATGAAAAACTGTTTTTT
TRBV7-9	few	TRBJ1-2	-	CASSLGSDYGYTF	TGTGCCAGCAGCTTAGGAAGTGATTATGGCTACACCTTC
TRBV6-5	few	TRBJ2-1	TRBD2	CASSHGGTSNEQFF	TGTGCCAGCAGTCACGGGGGGACCAGCAATGAGCAGTTCTTC
TRBV6-1	few	TRBJ2-7	TRBD1	CASSEAWDRAWTNPYEQYF	TGTGCCAGCAGTGAAGCCTGGGACAGGGCCTGGACTAACCCCTACGAGCAGTACTTC
TRBV27	-	TRBJ1-2	-	CASSLSRSLTGAYGYTF	TGTGCCAGCAGTTTATCAAGGTCCCTTACAGGTGCCTATGGCTACACCTTC
TRBV12-3/TRBV12-4	-	TRBJ2-7	-	CASSLGFGSGVYEQYF	TGTGCCAGCAGTTTAGGGTTCGGGTCAGGCGTATACGAGCAGTACTTC
TRBV6-4	few	TRBJ2-3	TRBD2	CASSDTTTSGGWGTQYF	TGTGCCAGCAGTGACACCACGACTAGCGGGGGATGGGGAACGCAGTATTTT
TRBV29-1	few	TRBJ2-1	TRBD2	CSCGLAGDYNEQFF	TGCAGCTGCGGACTAGCGGGGGATTACAATGAGCAGTTCTTC